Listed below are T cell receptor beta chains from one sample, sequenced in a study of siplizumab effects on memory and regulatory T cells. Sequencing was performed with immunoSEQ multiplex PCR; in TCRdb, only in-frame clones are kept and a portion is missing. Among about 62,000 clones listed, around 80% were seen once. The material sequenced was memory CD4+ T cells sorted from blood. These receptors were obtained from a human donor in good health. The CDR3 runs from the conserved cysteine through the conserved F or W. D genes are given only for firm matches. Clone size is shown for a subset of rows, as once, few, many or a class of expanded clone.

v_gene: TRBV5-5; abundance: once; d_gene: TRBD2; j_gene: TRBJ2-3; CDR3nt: TGTGCCAGCAGGTCCGTAGCGGGGGGGCTAGCGGATACGCAGTATTTT; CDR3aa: CASRSVAGGLADTQYF
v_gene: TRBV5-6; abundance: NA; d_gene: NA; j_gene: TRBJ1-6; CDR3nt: TGTGCCAGCAGCTTGAGGGGACGGGATTCACCCCTCCACTTT; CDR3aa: CASSLRGRDSPLHF
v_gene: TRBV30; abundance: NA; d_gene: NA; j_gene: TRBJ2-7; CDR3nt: TGTGCCTGGAGTATACAGGGATCATCCTACGAGCAGTACTTC; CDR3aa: CAWSIQGSSYEQYF
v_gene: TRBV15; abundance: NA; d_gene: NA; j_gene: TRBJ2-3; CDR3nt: TGTGCCACCAGCGTACGGGCCTACACAGATACGCAGTATTTT; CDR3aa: CATSVRAYTDTQYF
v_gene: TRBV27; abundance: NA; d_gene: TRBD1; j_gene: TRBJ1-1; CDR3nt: TGTGCCAGCAGTCCCGTCAACAGGGGAACGGCTTTCTTT; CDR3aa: CASSPVNRGTAFF
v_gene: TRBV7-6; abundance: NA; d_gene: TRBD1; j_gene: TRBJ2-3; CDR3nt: TGTGCCAGCAGCTTAAGGGGACAGGGGGCAGATACGCAGTATTTT; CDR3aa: CASSLRGQGADTQYF
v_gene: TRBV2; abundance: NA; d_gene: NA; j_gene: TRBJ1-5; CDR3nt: TGTGCCAGCAGCCTGACTAATCAGCCCCAGCATTTT; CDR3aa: CASSLTNQPQHF
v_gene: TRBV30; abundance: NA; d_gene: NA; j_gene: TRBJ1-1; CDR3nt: TGTGCCTGGGTGGGGGATCGCACTGAAGCTTTCTTT; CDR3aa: CAWVGDRTEAFF
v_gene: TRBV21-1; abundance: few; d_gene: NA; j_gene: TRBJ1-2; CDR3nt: TGTGCCAGCAGCAAATTACAGAAAGGGGGGGAAAAGGAACGCTACACCTTC; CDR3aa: CASSKLQKGGEKERYTF
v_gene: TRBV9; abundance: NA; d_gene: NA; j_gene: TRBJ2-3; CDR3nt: TGTGCCAGCAGCGTAGCTCCCACAGATACGCAGTATTTT; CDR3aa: CASSVAPTDTQYF
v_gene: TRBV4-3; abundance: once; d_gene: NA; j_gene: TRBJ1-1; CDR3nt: TGCGCCAGCAGCCAAGAGATAATAGGGGGACCGCGGGGCACTGAAGCTTTCTTT; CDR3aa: CASSQEIIGGPRGTEAFF
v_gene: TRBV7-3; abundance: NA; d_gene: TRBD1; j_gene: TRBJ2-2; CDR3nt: TGTGCCAGCAGCCGACAGGGGCAGAACACCGGGGAGCTGTTTTTT; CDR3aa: CASSRQGQNTGELFF
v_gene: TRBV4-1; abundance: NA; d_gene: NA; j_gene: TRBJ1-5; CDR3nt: TGCGCCAGCAGCCAAGATCGATCGCGGGAGAGCAATCAGCCCCAGCATTTT; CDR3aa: CASSQDRSRESNQPQHF
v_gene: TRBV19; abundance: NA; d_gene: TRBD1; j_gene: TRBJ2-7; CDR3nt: TGTGCCAGTAGTATTCAAGGACAGGGATTCTACGAGCAGTACTTC; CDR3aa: CASSIQGQGFYEQYF
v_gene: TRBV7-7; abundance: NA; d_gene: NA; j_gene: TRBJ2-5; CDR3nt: TGTGCCAGCAGCCCCATTGGTAGGGGCCAAGAGACCCAGTACTTC; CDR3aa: CASSPIGRGQETQYF
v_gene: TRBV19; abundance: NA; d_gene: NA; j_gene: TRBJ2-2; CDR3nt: TGTGCCAGTAGTATGACAGCGAACACCGGGGAGCTGTTTTTT; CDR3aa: CASSMTANTGELFF
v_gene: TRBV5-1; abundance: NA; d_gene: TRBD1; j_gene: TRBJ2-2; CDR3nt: TGCGCCAGCCACACAGGGGGCAACGGGGAGCTGTTTTTT; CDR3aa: CASHTGGNGELFF
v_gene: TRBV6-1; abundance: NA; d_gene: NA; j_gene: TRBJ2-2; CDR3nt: TGTGCCAGCAGTGAATCGCAATTCAAGGGGCCCAAGAGGGGGGAGCTGTTTTTT; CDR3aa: CASSESQFKGPKRGELFF
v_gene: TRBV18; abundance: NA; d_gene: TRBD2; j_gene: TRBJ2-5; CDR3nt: TGTGCCAGCTCACGGATGACAGAAACTAGCGGGGGGGGATCGACGACCCAGTACTTC; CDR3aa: CASSRMTETSGGGSTTQYF
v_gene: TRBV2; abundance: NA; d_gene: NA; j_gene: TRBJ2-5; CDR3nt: TGTGCCAGCAGTGAAGCGGGGGGGCCACAAGAGACCCAGTACTTC; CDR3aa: CASSEAGGPQETQYF
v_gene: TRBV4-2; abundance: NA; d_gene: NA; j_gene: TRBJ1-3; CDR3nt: TGTGCCAGCAGCCGAGCTAAGACGGGGGGCGCCCCTGGAAACACCATATATTTT; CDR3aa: CASSRAKTGGAPGNTIYF
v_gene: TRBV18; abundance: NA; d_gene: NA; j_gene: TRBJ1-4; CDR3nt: TGTGCCAGCTCACCACCGGGGGCCTCATCAACTAATGAAAAACTGTTTTTT; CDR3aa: CASSPPGASSTNEKLFF
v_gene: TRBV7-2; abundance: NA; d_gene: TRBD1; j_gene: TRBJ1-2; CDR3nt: TGTGCCAGCAGCTCGACCGACAGGGCTGGGAAAGGCTACACCTTC; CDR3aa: CASSSTDRAGKGYTF
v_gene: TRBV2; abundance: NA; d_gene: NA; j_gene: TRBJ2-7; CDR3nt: TGTGCCAGCAGGATGGAGGGGACAGTGTCCCACGAGCAGTACTTC; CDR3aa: CASRMEGTVSHEQYF
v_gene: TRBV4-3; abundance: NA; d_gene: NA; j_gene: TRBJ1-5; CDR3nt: TGCGCCAGCAGCCAAGATCTCAGGGAGAATCAGCCCCAGCATTTT; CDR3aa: CASSQDLRENQPQHF
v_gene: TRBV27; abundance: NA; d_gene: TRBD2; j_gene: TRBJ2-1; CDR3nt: TGTGCCAGCAGTTTCGGGGGTCTAGCGGGGGGACCATACAATGAGCAGTTCTTC; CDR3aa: CASSFGGLAGGPYNEQFF
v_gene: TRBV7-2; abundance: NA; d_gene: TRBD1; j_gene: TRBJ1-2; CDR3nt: TGTGCCAGCAGCTCGAAACAGGGGGCGAGCTATGGCTACACCTTC; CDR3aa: CASSSKQGASYGYTF
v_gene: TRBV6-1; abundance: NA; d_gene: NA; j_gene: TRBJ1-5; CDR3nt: TGTGCCAGCAGTGAAGGGGGTTCCAATCAGCCCCAGCATTTT; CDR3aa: CASSEGGSNQPQHF
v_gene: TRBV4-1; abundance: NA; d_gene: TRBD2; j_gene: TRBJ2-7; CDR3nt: TGCGCCAGCAGCCAACCGACTAGCGGGGTCTACGAGCAGTACTTC; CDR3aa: CASSQPTSGVYEQYF
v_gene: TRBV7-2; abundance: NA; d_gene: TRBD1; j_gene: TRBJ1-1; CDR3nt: TGTGCCAGCAGCTCCCGACAGGGGGGGAACACTGAAGCTTTCTTT; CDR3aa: CASSSRQGGNTEAFF
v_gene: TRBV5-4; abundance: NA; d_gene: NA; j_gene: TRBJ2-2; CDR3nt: TGTGCCAGCAGCTCTGGCGGGTACACCGGGGAGCTGTTTTTT; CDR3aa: CASSSGGYTGELFF
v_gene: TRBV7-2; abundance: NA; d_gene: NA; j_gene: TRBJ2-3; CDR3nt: TGTGCCAGCAGCTTAGCGGGGGGGCGTAGGAAAGATACGCAGTATTTT; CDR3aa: CASSLAGGRRKDTQYF
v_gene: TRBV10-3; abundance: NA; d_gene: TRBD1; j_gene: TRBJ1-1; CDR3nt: TGTGCCACGGTGGACAGGCCGAACACTGAAGCTTTCTTT; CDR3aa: CATVDRPNTEAFF
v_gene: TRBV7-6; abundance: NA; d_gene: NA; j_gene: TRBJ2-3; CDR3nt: TGTGCCAGCAGCTTAGGGGCCCCGGATACGCAGTATTTT; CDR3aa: CASSLGAPDTQYF
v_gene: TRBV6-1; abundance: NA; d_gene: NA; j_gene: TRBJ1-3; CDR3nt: TGTGCCAGCAGGCCAAGCTCTGGAAACACCATATATTTT; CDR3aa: CASRPSSGNTIYF